The present entry profiles one T cell receptor (beta chain) with its context. What it binds is unknown. This sample was taken from a study of immune evolution from preneoplasia to lung adenocarcinoma. Study-wide results and caveats: Later-stage lesions seemingly showed higher T cell density and diversity than normal lung.

The method was immunoSEQ multiplex PCR; TCRdb's version includes in-frame clones alone and lacks a portion of them. The data contain approximately 12,000 clones, over 65% of them singletons. After pathologic assessment, macro-dissection selected premalignant or tumor cells for extraction. The J segment lost 1 base and the V segment lost 2 bases, leaving 5 bases of the junction unmatched. In germline, CDR1 is KGHSH, CDR2 LQKENI. The CDR3 length is 17 residues. This chain joins TRBV18 and TRBJ2-3; TRBD2 matches 11 bases. Sequencing input: FFPE tissue from an adenomatous hyperplasia lung lesion. The subset: atypical adenomatous hyperplasia (AAH), lung preneoplasia. This sequence was found in a person between 50 and 70 years old with lung adenocarcinoma. DNA for the CDR3: TGTGCCAGCTCACCATCACTAGCGGGAGCCCGCACAGATACGCAGTATTTT. It codes for CASSPSLAGARTDTQYF. The full variable domain, with the rest looked up from reference TRBV18 and TRBJ2-3, is NAGVMQNPRHLVRRRGQEARLRCSPMKGHSHVYWYRQLPEEGLKFMVYLQKENIIDESGMPKERFSAEFPKEGPSILRIQQVVRGDSAAYFCASSPSLAGARTDTQYFGPGTRLTVL.